Below are 5 T cell receptor beta chains sequenced from a single sample in a study of technical replicates of blood from several donors. Profiled with immunoSEQ multiplex PCR; TCRdb holds only in-frame clones, not every one. The profile covers 75,000 to 90,000 clones, with around 96% appearing a single time and approximately 0.32% taken by the ten largest. The sequenced material came from T cells isolated from PBMCs. These receptors were taken from a human donor in good health.

The sample holds one count of this clone. The rearrangement joins TRBV25-1 to TRBJ1-4, with D maybe TRBD1 (5 bases). With 4 bases removed from V and 7 bases from J, the gap between germline ends came to 16 bases. CDR1 MGHDK and CDR2 SYGVNS come from the germline V gene. This CDR3 has 15 residues. The CDR3, as DNA: TGTGCCAGCAGTGCCCCGTGGGGGGATGTTGAAAAACTGTTTTTT. It specifies CASSAPWGDVEKLFF.

The chain joins TRBV4-2 to TRBJ1-2; possible D gene TRBD1, 5 bases. V lost 1 base and J 1 base, leaving 13 bases between the germline ends. Germline CDR1 is LGHNA and CDR2 is YNFKEQ. The CDR3 spans 16 residues. In DNA, the CDR3 is TGTGCCAGCAGCCAAGGTCAAGGGGAATATAACTATGGCTACACCTTC. Amino acids: CASSQGQGEYNYGYTF.

The chain links TRBV4-2 to TRBJ2-1; 10 bases fit TRBD2. CDR1 and CDR2 (germline): LGHNA, YNFKEQ. The J segment lost 7 bases and the V segment lost 3 bases, leaving 6 bases of the junction unmatched. The CDR3 contains 15 residues. The CDR3: CASSHGLAERNEQFF. The CDR3 DNA follows: TGTGCCAGCAGCCACGGACTAGCGGAGCGGAATGAGCAGTTCTTC.

The J gene is TRBJ2-2, the V gene TRBV2; possibly TRBD2 for D (5 bases). V gave up 0 bases and J gave up 4 bases, with 9 bases separating them. This CDR3 contains 15 residues. Germline V gene sequence: CDR1 SNHLY, CDR2 FYNNEI. The CDR3 region is CASSEARVGTGELFF. The DNA of the CDR3 is TGTGCCAGCAGTGAAGCGCGGGTGGGCACCGGGGAGCTGTTTTTT. Complete variable domain (other parts from reference TRBV2 and TRBJ2-2): EPEVTQTPSHQVTQMGQEVILRCVPISNHLYFYWYRQILGQKVEFLVSFYNNEISEKSEIFDDQFSVERPDGSNFTLKIRSTKLEDSAMYFCASSEARVGTGELFFGEGSRLTVL.

The chain has TRBV5-1 and TRBJ2-1; 9 bases are a match to TRBD2. The V and J ends lost 4 bases and 5 bases, in that order; junction bases with no gene match: 4. This CDR3 spans 14 amino acids. CDR1 and CDR2 from the germline V gene are SGHRS and YFSETQ. The CDR3, as DNA: TGCGCCAGCAGCCTCCGACTAGCGGACAATGAGCAGTTCTTC. As protein: CASSLRLADNEQFF. Together with reference TRBV5-1 and TRBJ2-1, the CDR3 gives the full variable domain: KAGVTQTPRYLIKTRGQQVTLSCSPISGHRSVSWYQQTPGQGLQFLFEYFSETQRNKGNFPGRFSGRQFSNSRSEMNVSTLELGDSALYLCASSLRLADNEQFFGPGTRLTVL.